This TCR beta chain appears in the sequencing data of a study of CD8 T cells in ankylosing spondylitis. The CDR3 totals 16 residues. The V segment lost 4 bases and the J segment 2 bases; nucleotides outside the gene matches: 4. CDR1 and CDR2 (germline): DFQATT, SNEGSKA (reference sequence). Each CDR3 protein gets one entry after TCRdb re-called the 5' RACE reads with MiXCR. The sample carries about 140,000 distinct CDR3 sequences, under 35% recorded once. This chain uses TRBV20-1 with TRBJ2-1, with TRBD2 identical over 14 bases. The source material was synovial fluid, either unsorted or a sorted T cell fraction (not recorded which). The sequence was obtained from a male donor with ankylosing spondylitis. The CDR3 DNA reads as TGCAGTGCTACCAGACTAGCGGGAGGGCCCTACAATGAGCAGTTCTTC. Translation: CSATRLAGGPYNEQFF.